The 5 T cell receptor beta chains given below trace back to one sample, sequenced in a study of spatial heterogeneity in lung cancer. The study's findings and limits: Tumoral mutation counts were tracked by counts of expanded intratumoral alpha and beta TCRs.

TCRdb processed the 5' RACE reads anew with MiXCR; each CDR3 protein has one entry. Here the sample spans around 100,000 distinct CDR3 sequences, approximately 4.4% being singletons. Stated time point: sample taken at primary tumor resection. These receptors' targets are unknown. This specimen consisted of lung tumor tissue, obtained at surgery. These receptors were obtained from a male donor with early-stage non-small cell lung cancer.

This clonotype was counted ten times or more. J is TRBJ2-3 and V is TRBV7-9, with TRBD2 matching 7 bases. The germline gives CDR1 SEHNR, CDR2 FQNEAQ (reference sequence). The CDR3 is made up of 14 amino acids. After removal of 5 bases from V and 8 bases from J, the junction contained 10 bases not matched to a gene. This chain's CDR3 is CASSPLAGEGTQYF. CDR3 bases: TGTGCCAGCAGCCCCTTGGCGGGAGAGGGTACGCAGTATTTT.

This clonotype was recorded many times. The J gene is TRBJ1-1, the V gene TRBV5-1; perhaps TRBD1 as D (5 bases). Germline lookup yields CDR1 SGHRS and CDR2 YFSETQ. V lost 0 bases to trimming and J lost 6 bases, with 9 bases between them. This CDR3 spans 13 amino acids. Here the CDR3 reads CASSLDVGAEAFF. The CDR3 coding sequence is TGCGCCAGCAGCTTGGATGTGGGGGCTGAAGCTTTCTTT.

This clonotype has ten or more counts. The genes are TRBV10-2 and TRBJ1-2; a weak D match, TRBD1 (5 bases). CDR3 length: 12 amino acids. The V and J ends lost 6 bases and 4 bases respectively, with 9 bases between them. The germline V gene encodes CDR1 WSHSY and CDR2 SAAADI. The CDR3 sequence: CASRTDSYGYTF. The CDR3 nucleotides are TGCGCCAGCAGGACCGACAGCTATGGCTACACCTTC.

This clonotype occurred many times. The chain has TRBV6-1 and TRBJ2-4; 8 bases agree with TRBD2. CDR3 length: 14 amino acids. Germline trimming cut 7 bases from V and 8 bases from J; bases unmatched to any gene: 10. CDR1 MNHNS and CDR2 SASEGT come from the germline V gene. CDR3 amino acids: CASTRGLEVDIQYF. CDR3 nucleotide sequence: TGTGCCAGCACTAGGGGACTAGAAGTTGACATTCAGTACTTC.

This clonotype was observed a handful of times. The chain uses TRBV7-8 and TRBJ1-1; D is undetermined. The CDR3 totals 15 residues. V was clipped by 7 bases and J by 1 base, with 16 bases between them. Germline V gene data show CDR1 as SGHVS and CDR2 as FQNEAQ. Here the CDR3 DNA reads TGTGCCAGCATCCAACCACGGGTCGGGAACACTGAAGCTTTCTTT. It encodes CASIQPRVGNTEAFF.